This T cell receptor (delta chain) was recorded in a study of gamma-delta chains in newborns, infants, children. This clone is large. CDR3 length equals 13 residues. CDR1 and CDR2 from the germline V gene are GEAIGNYY and EKD. V gave up 4 bases and J gave up 4 bases; unmatched junction bases: 4. TCRdb re-processed the reads via CATT. The sample lists 1,500 to 2,500 delta-chain clones, about 2.9% seen once, with roughly 11% in the top ten. This chain links TRDV2 with TRDJ1; 8 bases map to TRDD3. The TCR comes from a child in good health. The specimen sequenced was blood. CDR3 region: CACEGIQDDKLIF. The CDR3 DNA follows: TGTGCCTGTGAGGGGATACAGGACGATAAACTCATCTTT.